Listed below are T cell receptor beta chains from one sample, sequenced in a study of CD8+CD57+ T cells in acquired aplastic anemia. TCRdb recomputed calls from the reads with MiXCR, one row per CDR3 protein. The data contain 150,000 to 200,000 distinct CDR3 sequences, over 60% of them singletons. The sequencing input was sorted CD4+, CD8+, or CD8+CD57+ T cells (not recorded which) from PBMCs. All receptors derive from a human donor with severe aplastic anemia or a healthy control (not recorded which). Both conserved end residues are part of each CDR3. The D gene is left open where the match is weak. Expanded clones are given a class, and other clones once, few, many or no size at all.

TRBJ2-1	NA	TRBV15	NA	TGTGCCACCAGCAGAGACCTGTTAAAAGAGCAGTTCTTC	CATSRDLLKEQFF
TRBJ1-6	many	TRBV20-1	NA	TGCAGTGCTAGAGATGGAGGGGAATTCCCGTCACCCCTCCACTTT	CSARDGGEFPSPLHF
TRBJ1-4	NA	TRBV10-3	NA	TGTGCCATCAGTGAGGGACAGACAGAGGGGGAAAAACTGTTTTTT	CAISEGQTEGEKLFF
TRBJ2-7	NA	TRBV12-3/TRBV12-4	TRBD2	TGTGCCTGGACGAGCGGGAGTTGGGACGAGCAGTACTTC	CAWTSGSWDEQYF
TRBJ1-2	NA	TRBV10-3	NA	TGTGCCATCAGATGGACAGCTCTTAACTATGGCTACACCTTC	CAIRWTALNYGYTF
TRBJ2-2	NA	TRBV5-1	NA	TGCGCCAGCAGCTTGAACATCGGGCCATCTTCGAACACCGGGGAGCTGTTTTTT	CASSLNIGPSSNTGELFF
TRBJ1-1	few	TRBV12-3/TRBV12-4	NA	TGTGCCAGCAGAAACAGGGAGAACACTGAAGCTTTCTTT	CASRNRENTEAFF
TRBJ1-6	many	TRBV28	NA	TGTGCCAGCAGCACGGACAGCTCCTATAATTCACCCCTCCACTTT	CASSTDSSYNSPLHF
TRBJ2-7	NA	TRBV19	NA	TGTGCCAGTAGTATTAGTTACCAAACCCCAAACTACGAGCAGTACTTC	CASSISYQTPNYEQYF
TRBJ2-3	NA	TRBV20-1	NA	TGCAGTGCGCAAGCGCGGGGTACACCACAGAATATGACGCAGTATTTT	CSAQARGTPQNMTQYF
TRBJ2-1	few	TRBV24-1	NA	TGTGCCACCAGTGATCACCGGCGAGGCTCCTACAATGAGCAGTTCTTC	CATSDHRRGSYNEQFF
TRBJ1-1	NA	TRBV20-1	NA	TGCAGTGCTAGAGATTGGAGCTACACTGAAGCTTTCTTT	CSARDWSYTEAFF
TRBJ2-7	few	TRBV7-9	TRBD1	TGTGCCAGCAGCACACAGGGGTCCTACGAGCAGTACTTC	CASSTQGSYEQYF
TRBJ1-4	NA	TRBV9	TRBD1	TGTGCCAGCAGCTCGACGGACAGGGGGCGGGAGGAAAAACTGTTTTTT	CASSSTDRGREEKLFF
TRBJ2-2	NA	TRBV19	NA	TGTGCCAGTAGTATACAGGGGAACACCGGGGAGCTGTTTTTT	CASSIQGNTGELFF
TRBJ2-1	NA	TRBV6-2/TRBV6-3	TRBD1	TGTGCCAGCAGTTACCCGGACAGGGAGCAGTTCTTC	CASSYPDREQFF
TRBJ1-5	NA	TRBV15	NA	TGTGCCACCCACCCGGGCCAGGGGTTCCATCAGCCCCAGCATTTT	CATHPGQGFHQPQHF
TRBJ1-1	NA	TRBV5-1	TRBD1	TGCGCCAGCAGCTTGGGGGACAGGTGGAGCACTGAAGCTTTCTTT	CASSLGDRWSTEAFF
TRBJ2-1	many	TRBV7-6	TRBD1	TGTGCCAGCAGCCATTATAGCCCCGACAGGGAAGGGGACAATGAGCAGTTCTTC	CASSHYSPDREGDNEQFF
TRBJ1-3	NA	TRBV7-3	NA	TGTGCCAGCAGCGTCCTGGGGGGGACTGGAAACACCATATATTTT	CASSVLGGTGNTIYF
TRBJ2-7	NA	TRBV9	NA	TGTGCCAGCAGCAAAGTAGGGATGGGCAGAGAACACTTC	CASSKVGMGREHF
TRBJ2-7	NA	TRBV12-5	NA	TGTGCTAGTGGTTTCGACGGAGCCTACGAGCAGTACTTC	CASGFDGAYEQYF
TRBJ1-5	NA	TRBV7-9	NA	TGTGCCAGCAGCTTAAGACAGGCTCCTCAGCCCCAGCATTTT	CASSLRQAPQPQHF
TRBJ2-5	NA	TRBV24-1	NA	TGTGCCACCAGTGACCCAAACCCACCCCGGGAGAGCCAAGAGACCCAGTACTTC	CATSDPNPPRESQETQYF
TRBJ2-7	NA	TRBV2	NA	TGTGCCAGCAGGGTAGCGAGCTACGAGCAGTACTTC	CASRVASYEQYF
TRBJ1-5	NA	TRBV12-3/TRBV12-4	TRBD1	TGTGCCAGCATCACGACTTGGACAGGTACTCAGCCCCAGCATTTT	CASITTWTGTQPQHF